This T cell receptor (beta chain) appears in the sequencing data of a study of T cell responses to AZD1222 COVID-19 vaccine. Study conclusions and caveats: Nearly half of spike-specific TCRs reportedly go after variant regions that carry no mutations. Spike as a whole was targeted by vaccine-associated CD4 TCRs, dominant at 160-218 and 743-854. White British people made up most donors, females outnumbered males, and clonal diversity was possibly underestimated.

Profiled with immunoSEQ multiplex PCR; TCRdb holds only in-frame clones, not every one. The data show more than 150,000 clones, 94% seen once. Details on this clone: Its antigen is unknown.

Trimming removed 9 bases from V and 3 bases from J, with 15 bases in between. The germline V gene encodes CDR1 MDHEN and CDR2 SYDVKM. The CDR3 has 13 amino acids. The receptor was derived from an adult in good health. This sequence joins TRBV28 and TRBJ2-7; weak D call: TRBD2 (6 bases). The source material was peripheral blood, sampled on day 0 of AZD1222 vaccination. CDR3 nucleotide sequence: TGTGCCAGTGAAGAGGGGAGGAACTACGAGCAGTACTTC. This translates into CASEEGRNYEQYF. Using reference TRBV28 and TRBJ2-7 for the parts outside the CDR3, the full variable domain is DVKVTQSSRYLVKRTGEKVFLECVQDMDHENMFWYRQDPGLGLRLIYFSYDVKMKEKGDIPEGYSVSREKKERFSLILESASTNQTSMYLCASEEGRNYEQYFGPGTRLTVT.